The subject of this entry is one TCR beta chain. There are 14 residues in the CDR3. V gave up 3 bases and J gave up 2 bases, with 11 bases separating them. Germline CDR1 reads SGDLS; CDR2 reads YYNGEE. Per the authors' pipeline: Reference gene primer amplification yielded estimated nucleated cell counts. The protocol was immunoSEQ multiplex PCR, while the TCRdb copy is restricted to in-frame clones and leaves out a portion. V, J and clone size derive from that table, while D and trimming were established from the DNA sequence. Of approximately 240,000 clones detected, under 90% appear once; the ten largest clones hold approximately 18%. The data belong to a study of blood T cell repertoires in COVID-19. In the study overall: The samples span acute and convalescent COVID-19 from the United States, Italy and Spain. PBMCs, B-cell-depleted T cells, or T cells provided the cDNA or gDNA that made up the material.

The source is a woman older than 75 with active or convalescent COVID-19. Sequences were obtained from peripheral blood. V usage is TRBV9 and J usage is TRBJ2-5, with a possible D match to TRBD2 (5 bases). The CDR3 region has the DNA TGTGCCAGCAGCGCAGGACCGGGACAAGAGACCCAGTACTTC. Its protein is CASSAGPGQETQYF.